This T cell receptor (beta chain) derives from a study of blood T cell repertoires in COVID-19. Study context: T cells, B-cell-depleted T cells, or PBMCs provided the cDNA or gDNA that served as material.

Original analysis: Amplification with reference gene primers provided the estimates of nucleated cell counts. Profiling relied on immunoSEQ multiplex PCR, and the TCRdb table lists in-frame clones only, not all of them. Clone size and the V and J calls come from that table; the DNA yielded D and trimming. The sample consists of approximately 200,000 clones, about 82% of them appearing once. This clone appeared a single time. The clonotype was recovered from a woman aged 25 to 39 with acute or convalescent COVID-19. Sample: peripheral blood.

The CDR3 DNA reads as TGTGCCAGCAGTACAGTATTTCAGCCCCAGCATTTT. Protein sequence: CASSTVFQPQHF. The rearrangement links TRBV28 to TRBJ1-5; no definite D call. Deletions cut 5 bases from V and 6 bases from J, with 8 bases between. CDR1 is MDHEN and CDR2 is SYDVKM in the germline V gene. CDR3 length: 12 residues.